These T cell receptor beta chains were read from a single sample in a study of control samples from healthy donors and cancer patients. The table came from immunoSEQ multiplex PCR; TCRdb's copy has only in-frame clones and leaves some out. In the table there are 73,000 or so clones, over 75% of which are singletons. Material: blood. Receptors originate from a woman aged 50 to 65 in good health. Each CDR3 is given without its conserved first and last residue. The D gene is left open where the match is weak.

V gene,D gene,CDR3 length,CDR3 protein
TRBV9,-,13,ASSVGHSGVAEQF
TRBV28,-,11,ASSQPSGYTQY
TRBV28,-,13,AGSTRDQLSEKLF
TRBV7-3,TRBD2,13,ASSLAGDPNNEQF
TRBV5-4,-,12,ASSLGTRPLEQY
TRBV28,TRBD1,15,ASSLVAAGTGLYEQY
TRBV10-3,TRBD2,12,AISELAGWNEQF
TRBV7-9,TRBD1,13,ASSSPGQGNSPLH
TRBV5-1,-,13,ASSLGGGSTDTQY
TRBV28,TRBD2,13,ASREGPSGSNEQF
TRBV19,TRBD1,14,ASSIDPGQGASGYT
TRBV27,-,11,ASSLVLDDTQY
TRBV7-5,-,13,ARSLGRGFQETQY
TRBV27,-,13,ASSSRRSYTGELF
TRBV14,-,10,ASSKSTNVLT
TRBV5-3,-,14,ARSLCGASGRQPLH
TRBV6-5,TRBD1,12,ASSTTGESEKLF
TRBV9,TRBD2,14,ASSPRLAGEADTQY
TRBV6-5,TRBD1,14,ASSYSGQSYTSPLH
TRBV6-1,TRBD2,14,ASSGWGLAGIDEQF
TRBV28,-,10,ASSTSDTEAF
TRBV11-2,-,12,ASSFGAMAYEQY
TRBV19,-,14,ASSDGTLSSTDTQY
TRBV30,-,14,AWSGQGKSTNYGYT
TRBV2,TRBD1,12,ATTGQGSNQPQH
TRBV7-9,TRBD1,11,ATTGGSNYGYT
TRBV29-1,-,10,SVAGRGDGYT
TRBV28,-,12,ASTRDLLSYEQY
TRBV28,TRBD2,13,ASSQAGEGKNIQY
TRBV6-6,-,9,ATHRSYGYT
TRBV4-2,TRBD1,16,ASSQGLGLGQGESGYT
TRBV20-1,TRBD1,14,SANDRAYTSTDTQY
TRBV14,-,13,ASSQDSPGGYGYT
TRBV5-1,-,14,ASTSGGLLNTGELF
TRBV6-5,-,9,ASTNSYEQY
TRBV9,-,13,ASSARGIGTDTQY
TRBV5-1,-,11,ASSLGIGNEQF
TRBV5-1,-,11,ASSLARHGEAF
TRBV19,-,12,ASRSGRNTGELF
TRBV5-6,-,9,ASSQQETQY
TRBV7-6,-,13,ASSLDGGGGDTQY
TRBV5-1,TRBD1,11,ASSLGDRYEAF